This TCR beta chain was observed in a study of blood T cells in healthy people across ages. Findings and limits, study-wide: It was not possible, with unsorted PBMCs, to conclusively compare naive and antigen-experienced cells.

V lost 6 bases and J lost 10, with 19 bases in between. This CDR3 region has 13 residues. Germline-derived CDR1 and CDR2 are SGHTA and FQGNSA. The authors ran a second PCR of roughly 6 to 12 cycles using a sample-barcoded 5' primer and a J-beta primer mix. TCRdb processed the 5' RACE reads anew with MiXCR; each CDR3 protein has one entry. The sample yields around 1.1 million distinct CDR3 sequences, roughly two fifths seen once. On this clonotype: What it binds is not known.

Individuals who donated were healthy Caucasians from Russia aged roughly 6 to 95. Total RNA, at least 5 micrograms per sample, came from PBMCs. The V and J genes are TRBV7-2 and TRBJ2-7, with D hard to call. The TCR originated in a man aged 18 to 29 in good health. Sequences were obtained from blood. DNA for the CDR3: TGTGCCAGCAGTCGTCGAAGCCAAGAGGCCCAGTACTTC. This gives the protein CASSRRSQEAQYF.